Reported below is one T cell receptor beta chain. Produced via immunoSEQ multiplex PCR; TCRdb's table is partial and in-frame only. This table holds 270,000 or so clones, around 90% found once. The data were obtained in a study of blood T cell repertoires in COVID-19. Study at large: The United States, Italy and Spain supplied acute and convalescent COVID-19 samples.

Living in about two dozen US areas, the participants were between about 18 and 100 years of age. The length of the CDR3 is 14 residues. Germline V lookup: CDR1 SGDLS, CDR2 YYNGEE. V was trimmed by 4 bases and J by 5 bases, leaving 15 bases between them. The sequencing sample was made of PBMCs or T cells enriched from blood (not recorded which). V gene TRBV9 combines with J gene TRBJ2-5, with a possible D match to TRBD2 (5 bases). The sequence was collected from a woman between 40 and 50 years old with acute COVID-19. DNA for the CDR3: TGTGCCAGCAGCCCAACGCCGGGATGGGAGACCCAGTACTTC. Amino acids: CASSPTPGWETQYF.